Each of the 16 T cell receptor beta chains below was sequenced from the same sample in a study of T-cell reconstitution after alpha-beta-depleted transplantation in children. A library of TCRbeta sequences, prepared with unique molecular identifiers, was generated. Each CDR3 protein is one row after TCRdb ran MiXCR on the PCR reads. The profile shows around 190,000 distinct CDR3 sequences, approximately 7% of them singletons. Sequenced here: PBMCs, sampled before TCRalphabeta/CD19-depleted stem cell transplant. The source is a boy aged 2 to 10 with acute lymphoblastic leukemia, due to receive a stem cell transplant.

This clonotype has a count of ten or more. V gene TRBV20-1 combines with J gene TRBJ1-6; D may be TRBD1 (6 bases). CDR1 is DFQATT and CDR2 is SNEGSKA in the germline V gene (reference sequence). V lost 6 bases, J lost 3 bases, and 15 bases lay in between. The CDR3 extends over 15 amino acids. CDR3 coding DNA: TGCAGTGCCCAATTAGGGGACATCTATAATTCACCCCTCCACTTT. As protein: CSAQLGDIYNSPLHF.

Within the sample, this clonotype is medium-sized (0.01 to 0.1%). J is TRBJ1-2 and V is TRBV9; 9 bases are a match to TRBD1. V shed 3 bases, J shed 8 bases, and the junction held 8 bases outside the gene matches. The CDR3 loop spans 14 amino acids. CDR1 SGDLS and CDR2 YYNGEE come from the germline V gene. DNA of the CDR3: TGTGCCAGCAGCGCAACAGGGGGCGCAGGCGGCTACACCTTC. It is translated as CASSATGGAGGYTF.

This clonotype showed up many times. The chain is built from TRBV20-1 and TRBJ1-1; no clear D. V was trimmed by 8 bases and J by 4 bases, leaving 5 bases between them. The CDR3 length is 9 residues. Germline-derived CDR1 and CDR2 are DFQATT and SNEGSKA (reference sequence). CDR3 bases: TGCAGTTTGAGCACTGAAGCTTTCTTT. It encodes CSLSTEAFF.

This clonotype came up many times. The gene calls are TRBV10-3 and TRBJ2-7; 8 bases align to TRBD2. J gave up 3 bases and V 11 bases, and 6 bases lay outside the gene matches. The germline V gene has CDR1 ENHRY and CDR2 SYGVKD. The CDR3 consists of 12 residues. The CDR3 DNA reads as TGTGCCTCGGCGGGGGGAGACTACGAGCAGTACTTC. The encoded protein is CASAGGDYEQYF.

The chain joins TRBV28 to TRBJ1-1; TRBD1 agrees at 10 bases. The CDR3 covers 17 residues. Per germline, CDR1 MDHEN and CDR2 SYDVKM. V gave up 2 bases and J gave up 2 bases; unmatched junction bases: 8. The CDR3 reads CASSLGGTGASNTEAFF. CDR3 DNA sequence: TGTGCCAGCAGTTTAGGGGGGACAGGGGCTTCTAACACTGAAGCTTTCTTT. Full variable domain (remainder filled in from reference TRBV28 and TRBJ1-1): DVKVTQSSRYLVKRTGEKVFLECVQDMDHENMFWYRQDPGLGLRLIYFSYDVKMKEKGDIPEGYSVSREKKERFSLILESASTNQTSMYLCASSLGGTGASNTEAFFGQGTRLTVV.

This clonotype was detected many times. The chain carries TRBV28 and TRBJ2-7, with 7 bases that match TRBD1. Per germline, CDR1 MDHEN and CDR2 SYDVKM. V shed 4 bases and J 5 bases; nucleotides not matched to a gene: 2. The CDR3 extends over 12 amino acids. The CDR3 nucleotides read TGTGCCAGCAGTTGGACAGGCCACGAGCAGTACTTC. Translation gives CASSWTGHEQYF. The full variable domain, its missing parts supplied by reference TRBV28 and TRBJ2-7, is DVKVTQSSRYLVKRTGEKVFLECVQDMDHENMFWYRQDPGLGLRLIYFSYDVKMKEKGDIPEGYSVSREKKERFSLILESASTNQTSMYLCASSWTGHEQYFGPGTRLTVT.

This clonotype was seen many times. CDR3 nucleotide sequence: TGTGCCAGCAGCTTGGGCCGGGGGGGCTGGAATGAGCAGTTCTTC. Translation: CASSLGRGGWNEQFF. This sequence joins TRBV5-6 and TRBJ2-1; 8 bases agree with TRBD2. The CDR3 contains 15 residues. The V and J ends lost 0 bases and 7 bases, in that order; junction bases with no gene match: 6. In germline, CDR1 is SGHDT, CDR2 YYEEEE. Full variable domain (remainder filled in from reference TRBV5-6 and TRBJ2-1): DAGVTQSPTHLIKTRGQQVTLRCSPKSGHDTVSWYQQALGQGPQFIFQYYEEEERQRGNFPDRFSGHQFPNYSSELNVNALLLGDSALYLCASSLGRGGWNEQFFGPGTRLTVL.

This clonotype was seen many times. In DNA, the CDR3 is TGCGCCAGCAGCTTGGACCAGGTCCGGCTACAAGAGACCCAGTACTTC. It yields the protein CASSLDQVRLQETQYF. This chain links TRBV5-1 with TRBJ2-5, with D unclear. Trimming removed 0 bases from V and 2 bases from J, with 14 bases in between. Per the germline V gene, CDR1 is SGHRS and CDR2 is YFSETQ. The CDR3 loop spans 16 amino acids.

This clonotype has a handful of counts. CDR3 protein: CASSKAPGQGINQPQHF. CDR3 in DNA: TGTGCCAGCAGTAAAGCTCCGGGACAGGGGATTAATCAGCCCCAGCATTTT. The genes are TRBV28 and TRBJ1-5; 10 bases fit TRBD1. From germline, CDR1 is MDHEN and CDR2 SYDVKM. There are 17 residues in the CDR3. The V gene end was trimmed by 5 bases and the J gene end by 4 bases; junction bases not matched to a gene: 11.

This clonotype has ten or more counts. The rearrangement uses TRBV5-1 and TRBJ2-2, with 8 bases fitting TRBD1. The CDR3 runs to 15 residues. Looked up from germline, CDR1 is SGHRS and CDR2 is YFSETQ. After removal of 6 bases from V and 5 bases from J, the junction contained 9 bases not matched to a gene. CDR3 sequence reads: CASTQGASVTGELFF. CDR3 bases: TGCGCCAGCACTCAGGGGGCGTCAGTGACCGGGGAGCTGTTTTTT.

This clonotype occurred many times. The chain joins TRBV12-3 or TRBV12-4 to TRBJ1-2; TRBD1 is a possible D gene (5 bases). Trimming took off 3 bases at V and 6 bases at J, with 11 bases between the two ends. This CDR3 is built from 13 residues. CDR3: CASSFGGEDGYTF. The CDR3, as DNA: TGTGCCAGCAGTTTCGGGGGGGAGGATGGCTACACCTTC.

This clonotype was detected ten times or more. The V gene is TRBV11-2, the J gene TRBJ2-1, with TRBD2 matching 9 bases. Looked up from germline, CDR1 is SGHAT and CDR2 is FQNNGV. The CDR3 runs 16 residues. With 2 bases clipped from V and 0 bases from J, the junction kept 2 bases outside the gene matches. The CDR3 DNA reads as TGTGCCAGCAGCTTAAATAGCGGGAGCTCCTACAATGAGCAGTTCTTC. This translates into CASSLNSGSSYNEQFF.

This clonotype was observed a few times. The rearrangement joins TRBV13 to TRBJ2-1; TRBD1 might be the D (6 bases). The CDR3 spans 13 residues. Trimming stripped 5 bases from V and 7 bases from J, with 12 bases between. Germline V CDR1 and CDR2: PRHDT, FYEKMQ (reference sequence). CDR3 protein: CASSNEGGNEQFF. The CDR3 region has the DNA TGTGCCAGCAGCAACGAAGGGGGAAATGAGCAGTTCTTC.

This clonotype appeared a few times. The J gene is TRBJ2-3, the V gene TRBV6-2 or TRBV6-3; D is possibly TRBD2 (6 bases). V dropped 0 bases and J dropped 2 bases, with 15 bases sitting between them. This CDR3 spans 17 amino acids. Germline CDR1 reads MNHEY; CDR2 reads SVGEGT. CDR3 sequence: CASSYSSTRTFTDTQYF. CDR3 coding DNA: TGTGCCAGCAGTTACTCGTCGACTAGAACCTTCACAGATACGCAGTATTTT.

There are a few counts of this clonotype. The chain joins TRBV27 to TRBJ2-2, with a possible D match to TRBD2 (6 bases). The CDR3 length is 14 residues. Trimming shortened V by 2 bases and J by 5 bases, and 9 bases separated the two germline ends. The germline V gene encodes CDR1 MNHEY and CDR2 SMNVEV (reference sequence). CDR3 amino acids: CASSLMGRTGELFF. The DNA of the CDR3 is TGTGCCAGCAGTTTAATGGGGAGGACCGGGGAGCTGTTTTTT.

This clonotype was seen ten or more times. The V call is TRBV19, the J call TRBJ2-7; 8 bases map to TRBD1. With 3 bases clipped from V and 3 bases from J, the junction kept 7 bases outside the gene matches. The CDR3 runs to 15 residues. Germline V gene sequence: CDR1 LNHDA, CDR2 SQIVND (reference sequence). CDR3 in amino acids: CASSIDRGGVYEQYF. CDR3 DNA sequence: TGTGCCAGTAGTATCGACAGGGGAGGCGTCTACGAGCAGTACTTC.